This T cell receptor (beta chain) was obtained from a study of CD8 T cells in Susac syndrome. Random hexamers primed reverse transcription of 0.5 to 1 ug RNA. Amplification of TCR beta CDR3 was carried out by immunoSEQ multiplex PCR, which covered 54 Vbeta and 13 Jbeta segments. Each CDR3 protein is one row after TCRdb ran MiXCR on the immunoSEQ multiplex PCR reads. This table has about 140,000 distinct CDR3 sequences, 95% appearing once. To note about this clonotype: Its target is unknown.

General study results and limits: That the number of individuals in its TCR sequencing and HLA analysis was relatively small was acknowledged by the study. The CD4+ T cell repertoires, which came from Susac syndrome patients, showed no sign of clonal expansion.

The diagnostic criteria for definite or probable disease, as recently defined, were met by the patients with Susac syndrome. The germline V gene has CDR1 LNHNV and CDR2 YYDKDF (reference sequence). The CDR3 extends over 14 amino acids. V was clipped by 0 bases and J by 7 bases, with 13 bases between them. The TCR originated in a human donor with Susac syndrome. What was sequenced was CD4+ T cells from PBMCs. The chain combines TRBV15 with TRBJ2-7; D not resolved. The DNA of the CDR3 is TGTGCCACCAGCAGAGATTTGGGCCGCCGTGAGCAGTACTTC. Amino acid sequence: CATSRDLGRREQYF.